This T cell receptor beta chain was retrieved from a study of cytomegalovirus exposure and HLA in healthy donors. Whole-study findings and limits: A later look showed TCR association rates differing by HLA locus, highest for DRB1 and lowest for HLA-C.

The primer mix had 60 Vbeta and 13 Jbeta primers. Clones were read by immunoSEQ multiplex PCR, and TCRdb kept only the in-frame ones, dropping some. Seen here are 90,000 or so clones, more than 70% observed once, and the top ten hold approximately 4%. J gave up 3 bases and V 3 bases, and 2 bases lay outside the gene matches. CDR1 SGHNT and CDR2 YYREEE come from the germline V gene (reference sequence). The CDR3 covers 13 residues. Note on this clone: Antigen: not known.

The sequence was collected from a male donor in good health and CMV-seropositive. The sequenced sample was PBMCs. V gene TRBV5-4 combines with J gene TRBJ1-1; 7 bases align to TRBD1. In DNA, the CDR3 is TGTGCCAGCAGCTGGGACAGCGACACTGAAGCTTTCTTT. It encodes CASSWDSDTEAFF.